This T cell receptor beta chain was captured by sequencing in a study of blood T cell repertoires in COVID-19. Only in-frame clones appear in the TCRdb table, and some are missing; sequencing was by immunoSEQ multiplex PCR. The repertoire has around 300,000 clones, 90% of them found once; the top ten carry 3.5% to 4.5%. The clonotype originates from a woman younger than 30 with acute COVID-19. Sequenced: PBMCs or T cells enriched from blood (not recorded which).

Here the CDR3 DNA reads TGTGCCAGCAGCCAAAGCGAGCGGGAGGGGTACTACGAGCAGTACTTC. Its protein product is CASSQSEREGYYEQYF. The chain couples TRBV4-2 to TRBJ2-7; 10 nucleotides line up with TRBD2. Losses at the gene ends were 2 bases for V and 3 bases for J; bases not matched to a gene: 7. CDR3 length equals 16 residues. Germline V CDR1 and CDR2: LGHNA, YNFKEQ.